This T cell receptor (beta chain) comes out of a study of PD-L1 blockade in urothelial cancer. Study-level background: Blood yielded a median of roughly 140,000 T cells per sample.

Germline values: CDR1 KGHSH, CDR2 LQKENI. The V end lost 8 bases, the J end lost 1 base, and 15 bases lay between the germline ends. This CDR3 has 14 residues. The method was immunoSEQ multiplex PCR; TCRdb's version includes in-frame clones alone and lacks a portion of them. The sample consists of about 51,000 clones, roughly 86% of them appearing once. Each patient contributed between 1 and 8 total time points of blood mononuclear cells, pretreatment and during treatment. The count of this clone is one. The material was PBMCs, obtained around atezolizumab (anti-PD-L1) treatment. The chain uses TRBV18 and TRBJ2-7, with D perhaps TRBD1 (6 bases). The TCR comes from a man aged 60 to 75 with urothelial cancer. The chain's CDR3 is CASARQDLSYEQYF. The CDR3 DNA is TGTGCCAGCGCACGACAGGATCTTTCCTACGAGCAGTACTTC.